Listed here are 18 T cell receptor beta chains from one sample, sequenced in a study of spatial heterogeneity in lung cancer. TCRdb analysed the 5' RACE reads with MiXCR anew, one entry per CDR3 protein. Among 39,000 or so distinct CDR3 sequences listed, 8% to 11% were seen once. Time point specified: blood at routine non-recurrence follow-up after resection. Specimen: PBMCs, collected at follow-up. Source of these receptors: a female donor with early-stage non-small cell lung cancer.

Ten or more counts support this clonotype. The chain couples TRBV29-1 to TRBJ1-4; D might be TRBD1 (5 bases). The CDR3 spans 14 residues. The V gene lost 6 bases and the J gene lost 6 bases, with 17 bases spanning the gap. Germline lookup yields CDR1 SQVTM and CDR2 ANQGSEA. The CDR3 sequence is CSVTQGSGDEKLFF. The CDR3 DNA sequence: TGCAGCGTGACGCAGGGTTCCGGGGATGAAAAACTGTTTTTT.

Many counts were recorded for this clonotype. The rearrangement links TRBV12-3 or TRBV12-4 to TRBJ2-3; D perhaps matches TRBD1 (6 bases). The CDR3 length is 15 residues. Trimming pared 0 bases from V and 2 bases from J, leaving 9 bases between. CDR3 DNA: TGTGCCAGCAGTTTAGCGGGGGCTTACACAGATACGCAGTATTTT. This translates into CASSLAGAYTDTQYF.

This clonotype showed up many times. This chain uses TRBV13 with TRBJ2-1; the D is unclear. V lost 1 base and J lost 8, with 9 bases in between. Germline CDR1 and CDR2: PRHDT and FYEKMQ (reference sequence). The CDR3 covers 13 residues. The CDR3 bases are TGTGCCAGCAGCTTAGAGGCCCAGGATGAGCAGTTCTTC. Amino acid sequence: CASSLEAQDEQFF.

The chain recombines TRBV9 with TRBJ2-7; TRBD1 matches at 7 bases. With V trimmed by 3 bases and J by 3 bases, 3 bases remained unmatched. This CDR3 has 13 residues. The germline V gene encodes CDR1 SGDLS and CDR2 YYNGEE. The DNA of the CDR3 is TGTGCCAGCAGCGCCGGGGACAGCTACGAGCAGTACTTC. Translation: CASSAGDSYEQYF.

Worth noting for this clonotype: This may arise from a read error, as a much more abundant clone is one base away. The conserved closing phenylalanine or tryptophan is absent in this CDR3, likely reflecting a read error. The chain links TRBV28 to TRBJ2-3; no reliable D call. The CDR3 has 12 residues. Looked up from germline, CDR1 is MDHEN and CDR2 is SYDVKM. Trimming pared 3 bases from V and 4 bases from J, leaving 5 bases between. The CDR3: CASSFSPDTQYL. The CDR3 nucleotides are TGTGCCAGCAGTTTCTCCCCAGATACGCAGTATCTT.

Many counts were recorded for this clonotype. The chain joins TRBV4-3 to TRBJ2-5; no reliable D call. Deletions cut 1 base from V and 1 base from J, with 7 bases between. Germline CDR1 reads LGHNA; CDR2 reads YSLEER. This CDR3 has 14 amino acids. DNA of the CDR3: TGCGCCAGCAGCCAAGGTCTGTTCCAAGAGACCCAGTACTTC. Protein: CASSQGLFQETQYF.

In its sample, this clonotype was seen many times. The CDR3 region has the DNA TGTGCCAGCAGCTTCCCCTTCGGTACGTCTAGCACAGATACGCAGTATTTT. Its protein product is CASSFPFGTSSTDTQYF. The rearrangement uses TRBV7-9 and TRBJ2-3; D is undetermined. CDR1 is SEHNR and CDR2 is FQNEAQ in the germline V gene (reference sequence). The length of the CDR3 is 17 residues. Trimming took off 3 bases at V and 0 bases at J, with 16 bases between the two ends.

The genes are TRBV29-1 and TRBJ2-7, with 7 bases aligning to TRBD1. This CDR3 is 11 amino acids long. Trimming at V came to 7 bases and at J to 5 bases, leaving 5 bases not matched to a gene. CDR1 and CDR2 (germline): SQVTM, ANQGSEA. In DNA form, the CDR3 reads TGCAGCGCCCTGACAGGGAACGAGCAGTACTTC. This translates into CSALTGNEQYF.

Ten or more counts support this clonotype. V is TRBV5-1 and J is TRBJ2-1, with D tentatively TRBD1 (6 bases). This CDR3 is built from 16 residues. V was clipped by 0 bases and J by 6 bases, with 16 bases between them. The germline gives CDR1 SGHRS, CDR2 YFSETQ. CDR3 bases: TGCGCCAGCAGCTTGGACGCCGCGACAGGTGGCAATGAGCAGTTCTTC. Translating gives CASSLDAATGGNEQFF.

This clonotype was detected ten times or more. The CDR3 nucleotides read TGCGCCAGCAGCCGCATAATGAACACTGAAGCTTTCTTT. This translates into CASSRIMNTEAFF. The chain recombines TRBV4-3 with TRBJ1-1, with unresolved D. Trimming pared 4 bases from V and 0 bases from J, leaving 6 bases between. The CDR3 sequence is 13 residues long. The germline gives CDR1 LGHNA, CDR2 YSLEER.

This clonotype was seen at least ten times. The V gene is TRBV2, the J gene TRBJ2-5; TRBD2 is a possible D gene (5 bases). Trimming shortened V by 6 bases and J by 5 bases, and 10 bases separated the two germline ends. The CDR3 runs 12 residues. Germline V gene lookup returns CDR1 SNHLY and CDR2 FYNNEI. CDR3 sequence reads: CASRTTGETQYF. Written as DNA, the CDR3 is TGTGCCAGCAGGACTACGGGGGAGACCCAGTACTTC.

This clonotype was counted ten times or more. V gene TRBV7-9 combines with J gene TRBJ2-3; 7 bases are a match to TRBD1. The germline gives CDR1 SEHNR, CDR2 FQNEAQ (reference sequence). The V gene end was trimmed by 6 bases and the J gene end by 2 bases; junction bases not matched to a gene: 5. CDR3 size: 14 residues. The CDR3 protein is CASRKTGLTDTQYF. The CDR3 DNA is TGTGCCAGCAGGAAGACAGGGCTCACAGATACGCAGTATTTT.

This rearrangement joins TRBV7-2 to TRBJ2-5, with D hard to call. The V and J ends lost 5 bases and 5 bases respectively, with 6 bases between them. Per germline, CDR1 SGHTA and CDR2 FQGNSA. The CDR3 length is 11 residues. CDR3 in DNA: TGTGCCAGCAGCCAGTCGGAGACCCAGTACTTC. Its protein is CASSQSETQYF.

CDR3 coding DNA: TGTGCCAGCAACCCGAGGGGACTAGCGGGGGTCACAGATACGCAGTATTTT. It codes for CASNPRGLAGVTDTQYF. The chain is built from TRBV7-8 and TRBJ2-3, with TRBD2 identical over 14 bases. The V segment lost 7 bases and the J segment 2 bases; nucleotides outside the gene matches: 8. The germline CDR1 and CDR2 sequences are SGHVS and FQNEAQ. The CDR3 contains 17 residues.

This chain links TRBV28 with TRBJ2-5; 10 bases line up with TRBD1. Losses at the gene ends were 6 bases for V and 5 bases for J; bases not matched to a gene: 6. The CDR3 covers 14 residues. Germline V gene data show CDR1 as MDHEN and CDR2 as SYDVKM. CDR3 loop: CASSLDRGPETQYF. In DNA form, the CDR3 reads TGTGCCAGCAGCCTAGACAGGGGGCCGGAGACCCAGTACTTC.

This clonotype showed up many times. The J gene is TRBJ1-1, the V gene TRBV28; no clear D gene. Between the trimmed V and J ends, which lost 7 bases and 0 bases, there was a span of 6 bases. The germline V gene has CDR1 MDHEN and CDR2 SYDVKM. This CDR3 comprises 12 residues. CDR3 in DNA: TGTGCCAGCAACAGCATGAACACTGAAGCTTTCTTT. This sequence encodes CASNSMNTEAFF.

This sequence joins TRBV27 and TRBJ2-7; 12 nucleotides match TRBD1. V was clipped by 5 bases and J by 7 bases; unmatched bases: 9. In germline, CDR1 is MNHEY, CDR2 SMNVEV (reference sequence). There are 15 residues in the CDR3. For the CDR3, the DNA is TGTGCCAGCAGTAAGCTGGGACAGGGGGCGCGGGAGCAGTACTTC. The encoded protein is CASSKLGQGAREQYF.

The genes are TRBV9 and TRBJ2-1; TRBD2 might be the D (6 bases). Germline assignment: CDR1 SGDLS and CDR2 YYNGEE. The CDR3 spans 13 residues. The ends were cut back, 2 bases at V and 9 bases at J, with 12 bases in the middle. The CDR3 nucleotides read TGTGCCAGCAGCGTCCTTGGGGGGAGTGAGCAGTTCTTC. Translation: CASSVLGGSEQFF. Drawing the rest from reference TRBV9 and TRBJ2-1, the complete variable domain is DSGVTQTPKHLITATGQRVTLRCSPRSGDLSVYWYQQSLDQGLQFLIQYYNGEERAKGNILERFSAQQFPDLHSELNLSSLELGDSALYFCASSVLGGSEQFFGPGTRLTVL.